The 13 T cell receptor beta chains below were found in one sample sequenced in a study of T cell responses to AZD1222 COVID-19 vaccine. Method: immunoSEQ multiplex PCR; TCRdb's copy keeps in-frame clones and lacks some. Counted here are roughly 150,000 clones, 80% to 95% occurring once; the ten biggest clones make up roughly 2.3%. Sequenced here: peripheral blood, sampled on day 0 of AZD1222 vaccination. Every receptor here comes from an adult in good health.

J is TRBJ1-6 and V is TRBV30; D not resolved. Per germline, CDR1 GTSNPN and CDR2 SVGIG (reference sequence). With 3 bases removed from V and 0 bases from J, the gap between germline ends came to 15 bases. The CDR3 sequence is 17 residues long. The chain's CDR3 is CAWRRNGLSSYNSPLHF. The CDR3, as DNA: TGTGCCTGGAGGAGGAATGGCCTGAGCTCCTATAATTCACCCCTCCACTTT.

This chain joins TRBV28 and TRBJ1-4, with 7 bases matching TRBD1. The germline V gene has CDR1 MDHEN and CDR2 SYDVKM. V was pared by 6 bases and J by 6 bases, with 10 bases of the junction left unmatched. This CDR3 comprises 15 residues. The chain's CDR3 is CASSLERQGDEKLFF. In DNA form, the CDR3 reads TGTGCCAGCAGCCTAGAAAGACAGGGAGATGAAAAACTGTTTTTT.

V usage is TRBV5-1 and J usage is TRBJ2-2, with D possibly called TRBD1 or TRBD2 (6 bases each). V was shortened by 3 bases and J by 8 bases, with 17 bases between the two germline ends. From germline, CDR1 is SGHRS and CDR2 YFSETQ. The CDR3 is 15 residues long. The CDR3 here is CASSSTGGIGGELFF. In nucleotides, the CDR3 is TGCGCCAGCAGCTCCACCGGGGGCATCGGGGGGGAGCTGTTTTTT.

V usage is TRBV9 and J usage is TRBJ2-1; tentatively, D is TRBD2 (6 bases). Trimming removed 0 bases at V and 9 bases at J, with 13 bases between. The length of the CDR3 is 14 residues. Germline-derived CDR1 and CDR2 are SGDLS and YYNGEE. The CDR3 protein is CASSVEASGVEQFF. The CDR3 nucleotides read TGTGCCAGCAGCGTAGAGGCTTCGGGGGTTGAGCAGTTCTTC.

The chain has TRBV29-1 and TRBJ2-2; 9 positions agree with TRBD2. This CDR3 comprises 15 residues. Unmatched junction bases numbered 9, after V lost 4 bases and J lost 6 bases. Germline V lookup: CDR1 SQVTM, CDR2 ANQGSEA. The CDR3 loop is CSVVAIAGDAGELFF. The CDR3 region has the DNA TGCAGCGTTGTAGCTATAGCGGGGGACGCCGGGGAGCTGTTTTTT.

This clone has only one observation. Here the CDR3 DNA reads TGTGCCAGTCGAACAGGGAACACCGGGGAGCTGTTTTTT. Its protein is CASRTGNTGELFF. The chain recombines TRBV19 with TRBJ2-2, with a tentative D call TRBD1 (5 bases). Germline-derived CDR1 and CDR2 are LNHDA and SQIVND (reference sequence). Deletions cut 8 bases from V and 1 base from J, with 8 bases between. The CDR3 is 13 residues long.

This chain joins TRBV7-2 and TRBJ1-5, with unresolved D. The germline V and J ends were trimmed by 1 base and 4 bases, with 11 bases remaining between them. CDR3 length: 15 residues. Looked up from germline, CDR1 is SGHTA and CDR2 is FQGNSA. In nucleotides, the CDR3 is TGTGCCAGCAGCTTAGTTATAGGGTCTAATCAGCCCCAGCATTTT. Amino acids: CASSLVIGSNQPQHF.

This chain connects TRBV10-2 to TRBJ1-6; D is perhaps TRBD1 (5 bases). V lost 4 bases, J lost 7 bases, and 14 bases lay in between. There are 15 residues in the CDR3. Germline V gene data show CDR1 as WSHSY and CDR2 as SAAADI. The CDR3 sequence is CASSGAGMRNSPLHF. The CDR3 coding sequence is TGCGCCAGCAGTGGGGCAGGGATGAGGAATTCACCCCTCCACTTT.

In this sample, this clone turned up once. This chain uses TRBV28 with TRBJ1-3; D is ambiguous. CDR1 is MDHEN and CDR2 is SYDVKM in the germline V gene. The CDR3 consists of 15 residues. V was pared by 2 bases and J by 3 bases, with 11 bases between. CDR3 protein: CASSLPPPVGNTIYF. CDR3 DNA: TGTGCCAGCAGTTTACCCCCCCCGGTTGGAAACACCATATATTTT.

The chain links TRBV11-3 to TRBJ1-1; no clear D gene. V lost 2 bases to trimming and J lost 0 bases, with 7 bases between them. The CDR3 covers 14 residues. Germline CDR1 and CDR2: SGHNT and YENEEA. The CDR3 loop reads CASSLSGLNTEAFF. CDR3 coding DNA: TGTGCCAGCAGCTTAAGCGGCCTGAACACTGAAGCTTTCTTT.

In DNA, the CDR3 is TGTGCCAGCAGTTACACCGATAACATTCAGTACTTC. Residues: CASSYTDNIQYF. The chain carries TRBV6-2 or TRBV6-3 and TRBJ2-4; D call uncertain. The CDR3 is 12 amino acids. The V and J ends lost 2 bases and 7 bases respectively, with 6 bases between them. Germline lookup yields CDR1 MNHEY and CDR2 SVGEGT.

The V gene is TRBV6-5, the J gene TRBJ1-1; TRBD1 is a possible D gene (6 bases). This CDR3 comprises 14 residues. V lost 2 bases, J lost 4 bases, and 11 bases lay in between. Germline V gives CDR1 MNHEY, CDR2 SVGAGI. In DNA, the CDR3 is TGTGCCAGCAGTTACGGGCAGGGGAGCACTGAAGCTTTCTTT. It specifies CASSYGQGSTEAFF.

The chain recombines TRBV2 with TRBJ2-1; tentative D call: TRBD2 (5 bases). Germline CDR1 reads SNHLY; CDR2 reads FYNNEI. This CDR3 is 13 amino acids long. V dropped 8 bases and J dropped 7 bases, with 15 bases sitting between them. DNA of the CDR3: TGTGCCAGCCGGGTCGAAAGAGGGAATGAGCAGTTCTTC. This gives the protein CASRVERGNEQFF.